Listed below are T cell receptor beta chains from one sample, sequenced in a study of shared clonotypes between healthy human individuals. Only in-frame clones appear in the TCRdb table, and some are missing; sequencing was by immunoSEQ multiplex PCR. This table holds about 99,000 clones, roughly half found once. Sequenced: PBMCs. These receptors all stem from a woman in her thirties or forties in good health. Some clones in this sample may be carry-over from other donors' samples. Each CDR3 is given with its conserved first and last residue. The order of the fields is CDR3 protein, CDR3 DNA, J gene, D gene, V gene, clone size. The D gene is left open where the match is weak. The size entry is marked missing in some rows and otherwise reads once, few, many or a size class.

cdr3_aa: CASSSPSGRITGELFF; cdr3_nt: TGTGCCAGCAGTTCGCCGAGCGGGAGGATCACCGGGGAGCTGTTTTTT; j_call: TRBJ2-2; d_call: TRBD2; v_call: TRBV28; clone_size: once
cdr3_aa: CASSIGVDRGTEAFF; cdr3_nt: TGTGCCAGTAGTATAGGGGTGGACAGGGGCACTGAAGCTTTCTTT; j_call: TRBJ1-1; d_call: TRBD1; v_call: TRBV19; clone_size: -
cdr3_aa: CASSGWGAKETQYF; cdr3_nt: TGTGCCAGCAGTGGGTGGGGCGCAAAAGAGACCCAGTACTTC; j_call: TRBJ2-5; d_call: -; v_call: TRBV2; clone_size: -
cdr3_aa: CASSGKARGDEQFF; cdr3_nt: TGTGCCAGCAGCGGGAAGGCCAGGGGAGATGAGCAGTTCTTC; j_call: TRBJ2-1; d_call: -; v_call: TRBV9; clone_size: many
cdr3_aa: CASSDREGNYGYTF; cdr3_nt: TGTGCCAGCTCGGACAGGGAGGGTAACTATGGCTACACCTTC; j_call: TRBJ1-2; d_call: TRBD1; v_call: TRBV18; clone_size: many
cdr3_aa: CASSLSRGSEKLFF; cdr3_nt: TGTGCCAGCAGTTTATCCAGGGGTAGTGAAAAACTGTTTTTT; j_call: TRBJ1-4; d_call: -; v_call: TRBV27; clone_size: few
cdr3_aa: CASNPGEGSGYTF; cdr3_nt: TGTGCCAGCAACCCGGGCGAAGGGTCGGGCTACACCTTC; j_call: TRBJ1-2; d_call: -; v_call: TRBV6-1; clone_size: few
cdr3_aa: CASSESGGEPRSPLHF; cdr3_nt: TGTGCCAGCAGTGAATCGGGAGGGGAACCGCGGTCACCCCTCCACTTT; j_call: TRBJ1-6; d_call: -; v_call: TRBV6-1; clone_size: few
cdr3_aa: CASSLVRQRQFF; cdr3_nt: TGTGCCAGCAGTTTAGTTCGTCAGCGGCAGTTCTTC; j_call: TRBJ2-1; d_call: -; v_call: TRBV28; clone_size: few
cdr3_aa: CASSPPLRNYEQYF; cdr3_nt: TGTGCCAGCTCACCACCATTGCGCAATTACGAGCAGTACTTC; j_call: TRBJ2-7; d_call: -; v_call: TRBV18; clone_size: many